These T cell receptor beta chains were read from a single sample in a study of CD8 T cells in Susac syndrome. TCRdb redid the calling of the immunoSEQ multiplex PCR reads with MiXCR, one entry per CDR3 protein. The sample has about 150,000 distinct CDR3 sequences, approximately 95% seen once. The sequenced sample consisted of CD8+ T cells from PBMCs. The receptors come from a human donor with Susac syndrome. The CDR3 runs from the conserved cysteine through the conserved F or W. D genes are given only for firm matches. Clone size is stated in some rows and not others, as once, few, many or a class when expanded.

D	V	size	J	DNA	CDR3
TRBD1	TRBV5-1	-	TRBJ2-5	TGCGCCAGCAGCTTAGGCCCCCCCGGGACAGGAGGGTTGGAAGAGACCCAGTACTTC	CASSLGPPGTGGLEETQYF
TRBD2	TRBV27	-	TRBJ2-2	TGTGCCAGCCAATTAGCGGGAGGGCCAATGGGGGAGCTGTTTTTT	CASQLAGGPMGELFF
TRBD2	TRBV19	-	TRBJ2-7	TGTGCCAGTAGTATGGAACTAGCGGGGAGAGTATACGAGCAGTACTTC	CASSMELAGRVYEQYF
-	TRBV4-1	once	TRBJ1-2	TGCGCCAGCAGCCAAGGGTCGGAGGATTACTATGGCTACACCTTC	CASSQGSEDYYGYTF
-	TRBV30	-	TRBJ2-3	TGTGCCTGGAGTGTTTCTGGCGGGATGGCGGATACGCAGTATTTT	CAWSVSGGMADTQYF
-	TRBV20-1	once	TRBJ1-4	TGCAGTGCTAGGTCAAGGGGAACTAATGAAAAACTGTTTTTT	CSARSRGTNEKLFF
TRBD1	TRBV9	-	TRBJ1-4	TGTGCCAGCAGCCCATGGACAGGGTTTAATGAAAAACTGTTTTTT	CASSPWTGFNEKLFF
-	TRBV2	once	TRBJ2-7	TGTGCCAGCATCGGGGAGGACTACGAGCAGTACTTC	CASIGEDYEQYF
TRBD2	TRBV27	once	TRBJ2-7	TGTGCCAGCAGTTGGACTAGCGGGAGTAACGAGCAGTACTTC	CASSWTSGSNEQYF
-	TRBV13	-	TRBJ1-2	TGTGCCAGCAGCCCTGGCAGAGTACCTTGGGGCTACACCTTC	CASSPGRVPWGYTF
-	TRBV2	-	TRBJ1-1	TGTGCCAGCAGTGAATTGTCCGGGGTGAACACTGAAGCTTTCTTT	CASSELSGVNTEAFF
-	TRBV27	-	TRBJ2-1	TGTGCCAGCAGTTTAGCAGGGGAGAGGGAGTTCTTC	CASSLAGEREFF
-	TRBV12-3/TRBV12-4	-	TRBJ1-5	TGTGCCAGCAGCGACCTTCAGCCCCAGCATTTT	CASSDLQPQHF
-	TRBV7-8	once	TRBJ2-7	TGTGCCAGCAGCTTAGCGGGCCCTGCGGGAGAGCAGTACTTC	CASSLAGPAGEQYF
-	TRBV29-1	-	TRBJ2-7	TGCAGCGTGAATACAGGGTCCCCTCTCTCCTACGAGCAGTACTTC	CSVNTGSPLSYEQYF
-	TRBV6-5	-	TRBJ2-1	TGTGCCAGCAGTTCCCCGGGCGCCGCGGTTTCCAATGAGCAGTTCTTC	CASSSPGAAVSNEQFF
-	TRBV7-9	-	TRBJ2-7	TGTGCCAGCAGCTTGGACTATGGGTTCTACGAGCAGTACTTC	CASSLDYGFYEQYF
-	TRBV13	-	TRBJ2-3	TGTGCCAGCAGCTTGGGGGGGCAGAATACGCAGTATTTT	CASSLGGQNTQYF
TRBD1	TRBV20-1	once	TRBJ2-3	TGCAGTGCCTTCCGGGACAGGGTGTACGGCACAGATACGCAGTATTTT	CSAFRDRVYGTDTQYF
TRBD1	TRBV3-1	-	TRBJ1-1	TGTGCCAGCAGCCCAGCGGACAGGACTGAAGCTTTCTTT	CASSPADRTEAFF
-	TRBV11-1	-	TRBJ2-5	TGTGCCAGCAGGCCTTCCGTGGGGGAGACCCAGTACTTC	CASRPSVGETQYF
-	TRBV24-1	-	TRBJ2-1	TGTGCCACCAACGAAGGGGTCAACAATGAGCAGTTCTTC	CATNEGVNNEQFF
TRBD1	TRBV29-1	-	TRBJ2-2	TGCAGCGTTGGGACAGGGGACGGGGAGCTGTTTTTT	CSVGTGDGELFF
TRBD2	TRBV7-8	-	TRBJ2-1	TGTGCCAGCAGCTCCCAGCGGGAGTACTACAATGAGCAGTTCTTC	CASSSQREYYNEQFF
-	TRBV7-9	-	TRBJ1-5	TGTGCCAGCAGCTTAGGACCGAGTAGCAATCAGCCCCAGCATTTT	CASSLGPSSNQPQHF
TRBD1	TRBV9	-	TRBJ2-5	TGTGCCAGCAGCGCGGACCTTGGGACAGCAGAGACCCAGTACTTC	CASSADLGTAETQYF
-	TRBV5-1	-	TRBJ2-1	TGCGCCAGCAGCTTCGAGGGACTCACAGATGAGCAGTTCTTC	CASSFEGLTDEQFF
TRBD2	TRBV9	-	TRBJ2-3	TGTGCCAGCAGCGTTAAGGTAGCGGGAGGCAGCACAGATACGCAGTATTTT	CASSVKVAGGSTDTQYF
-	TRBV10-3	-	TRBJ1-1	TGTGCCATCAGTGAGGGGAGGGGCATGAACACTGAAGCTTTCTTT	CAISEGRGMNTEAFF
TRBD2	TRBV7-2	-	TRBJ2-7	TGTGCCAGTGGACTAGCGGGAACCTACGAGCAGTACTTC	CASGLAGTYEQYF
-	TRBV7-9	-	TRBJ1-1	TGTGCCAGCAGCCCCCAGGATATTGAAGCTTTCTTT	CASSPQDIEAFF
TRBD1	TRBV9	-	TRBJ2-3	TGTGCCAGCAGCGGAACGACAGGGGGAGCCCCAGATACGCAGTATTTT	CASSGTTGGAPDTQYF
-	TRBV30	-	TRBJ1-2	TGTGCCTGGAGCCCGGAGGTCCCGGGGCCGAACTATGGCTACACCTTC	CAWSPEVPGPNYGYTF
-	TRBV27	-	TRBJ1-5	TGTGCCAGCAGTTTATTCGGAATGGGCAATCAGCCCCAGCATTTT	CASSLFGMGNQPQHF
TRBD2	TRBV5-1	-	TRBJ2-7	TGCGCCAGCAGACGGGAGGGCCGGAACGAGCAGTACTTC	CASRREGRNEQYF
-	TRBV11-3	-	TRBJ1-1	TGTGCCAGCAGCTCTCCGGGGGGGGGCCCGAACACTGAAGCTTTCTTT	CASSSPGGGPNTEAFF
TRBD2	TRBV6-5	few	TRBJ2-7	TGTGCCAGCAGTTACCAAGCGGGGGGCTCCTACGAGCAGTACTTC	CASSYQAGGSYEQYF
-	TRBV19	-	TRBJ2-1	TGTGCCAGTAGTTGGGGACGACAGTACAATGAGCAGTTCTTC	CASSWGRQYNEQFF
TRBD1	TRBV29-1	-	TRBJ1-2	TGCAGCGTTGAAATACAGGGGGCCAGGGATGGCTACACCTTC	CSVEIQGARDGYTF
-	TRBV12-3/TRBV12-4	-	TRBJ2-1	TGTGCCAGCAGTTTCAGCTCGGTGGACAATGAGCAGTTCTTC	CASSFSSVDNEQFF
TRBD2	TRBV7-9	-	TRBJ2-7	TGTGCCAGCAGACTAGCGGGAGTCGGGGAGCAGTACTTC	CASRLAGVGEQYF
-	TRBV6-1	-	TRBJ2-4	TGTGCCAGCAGTGAGACAGAGCTAGCCAAAAACATTCAGTACTTC	CASSETELAKNIQYF